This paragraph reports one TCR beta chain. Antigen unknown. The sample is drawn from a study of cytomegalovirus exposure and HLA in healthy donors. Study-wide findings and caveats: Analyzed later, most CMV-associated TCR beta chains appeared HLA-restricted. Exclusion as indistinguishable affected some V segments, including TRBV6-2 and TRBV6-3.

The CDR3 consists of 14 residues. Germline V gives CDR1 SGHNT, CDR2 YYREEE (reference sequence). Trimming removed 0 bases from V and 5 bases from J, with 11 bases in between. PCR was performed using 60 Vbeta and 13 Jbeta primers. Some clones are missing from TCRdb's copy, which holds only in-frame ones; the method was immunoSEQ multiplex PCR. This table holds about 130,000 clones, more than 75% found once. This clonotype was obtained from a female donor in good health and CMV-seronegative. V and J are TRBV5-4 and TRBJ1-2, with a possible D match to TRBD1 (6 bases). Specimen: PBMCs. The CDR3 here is CASSLGTASYGYTF. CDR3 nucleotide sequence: TGTGCCAGCAGCTTGGGGACAGCGTCTTATGGCTACACCTTC.